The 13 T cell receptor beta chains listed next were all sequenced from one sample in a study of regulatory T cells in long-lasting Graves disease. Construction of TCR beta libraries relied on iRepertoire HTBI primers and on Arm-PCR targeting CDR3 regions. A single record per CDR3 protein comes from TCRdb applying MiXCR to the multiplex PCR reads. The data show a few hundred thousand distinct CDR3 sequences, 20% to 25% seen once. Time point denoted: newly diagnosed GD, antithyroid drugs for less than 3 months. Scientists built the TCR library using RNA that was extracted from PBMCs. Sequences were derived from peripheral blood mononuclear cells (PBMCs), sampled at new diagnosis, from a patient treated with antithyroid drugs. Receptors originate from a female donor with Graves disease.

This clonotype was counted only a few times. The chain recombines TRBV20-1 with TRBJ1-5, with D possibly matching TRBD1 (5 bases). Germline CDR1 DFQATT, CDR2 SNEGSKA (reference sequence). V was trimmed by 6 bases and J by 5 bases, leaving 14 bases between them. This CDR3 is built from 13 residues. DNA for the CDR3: TGCAGTGCCCAAATGCGAGGGGATCAGCCCCAGCATTTT. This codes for CSAQMRGDQPQHF.

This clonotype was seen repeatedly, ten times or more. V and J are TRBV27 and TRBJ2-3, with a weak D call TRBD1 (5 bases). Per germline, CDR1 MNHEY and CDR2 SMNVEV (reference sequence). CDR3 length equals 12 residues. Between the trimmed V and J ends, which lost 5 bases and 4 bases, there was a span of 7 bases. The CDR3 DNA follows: TGTGCCAGCAGTAGGGGATCAGATACGCAGTATTTT. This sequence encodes CASSRGSDTQYF.

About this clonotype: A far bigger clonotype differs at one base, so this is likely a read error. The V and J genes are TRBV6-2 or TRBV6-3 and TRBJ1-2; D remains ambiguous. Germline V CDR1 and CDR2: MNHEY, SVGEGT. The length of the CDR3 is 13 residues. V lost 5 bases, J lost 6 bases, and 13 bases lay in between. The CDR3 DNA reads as TGTGCCAGCAGTGCTGCCGGACTGGATGGCTACACCTTC. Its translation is CASSAAGLDGYTF.

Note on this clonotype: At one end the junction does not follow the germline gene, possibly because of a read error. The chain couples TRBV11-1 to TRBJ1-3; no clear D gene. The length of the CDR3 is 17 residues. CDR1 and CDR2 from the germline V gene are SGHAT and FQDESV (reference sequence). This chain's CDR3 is CASSQDLSQTSGNTIYF. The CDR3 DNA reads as TGCGCCAGCAGCCAAGACTTGAGTCAGACCTCTGGAAACACCATATATTTT.

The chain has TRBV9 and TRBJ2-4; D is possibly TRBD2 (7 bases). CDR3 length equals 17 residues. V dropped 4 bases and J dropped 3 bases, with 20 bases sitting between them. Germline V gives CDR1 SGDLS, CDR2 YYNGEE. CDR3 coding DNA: TGTGCCAGCAGCCCCGAGGGCGGGGGCATGGTCAAAAACATTCAGTACTTC. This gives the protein CASSPEGGGMVKNIQYF.

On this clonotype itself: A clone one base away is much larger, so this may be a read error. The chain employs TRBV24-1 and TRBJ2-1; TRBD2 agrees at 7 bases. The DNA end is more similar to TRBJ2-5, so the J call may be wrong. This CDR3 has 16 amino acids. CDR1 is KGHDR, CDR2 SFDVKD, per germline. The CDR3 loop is CATSGRTGGRRETQYF. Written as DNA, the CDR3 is TGTGCCACCAGTGGCAGGACTGGCGGGAGACGAGAGACCCAGTACTTC.

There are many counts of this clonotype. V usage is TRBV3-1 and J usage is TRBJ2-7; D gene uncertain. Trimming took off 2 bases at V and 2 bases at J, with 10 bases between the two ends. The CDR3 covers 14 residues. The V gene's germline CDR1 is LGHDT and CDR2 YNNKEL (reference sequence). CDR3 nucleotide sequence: TGTGCCAGCAGCCAACGACGGAGTCCCTACGAGCAGTACTTC. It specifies CASSQRRSPYEQYF.

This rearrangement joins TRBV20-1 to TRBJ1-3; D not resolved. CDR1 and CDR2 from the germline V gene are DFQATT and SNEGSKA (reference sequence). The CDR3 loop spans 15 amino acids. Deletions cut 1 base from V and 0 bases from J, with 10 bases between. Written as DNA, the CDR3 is TGCAGTGCTAGAGGGCAGGAGCTCTCTGGAAACACCATATATTTT. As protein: CSARGQELSGNTIYF.

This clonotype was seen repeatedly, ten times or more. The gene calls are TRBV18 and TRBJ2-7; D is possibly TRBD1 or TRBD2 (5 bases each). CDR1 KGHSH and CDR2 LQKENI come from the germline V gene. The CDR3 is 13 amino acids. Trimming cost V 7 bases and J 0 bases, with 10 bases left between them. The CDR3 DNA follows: TGTGCCAGCTTAGGGACCCTCTCCTACGAGCAGTACTTC. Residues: CASLGTLSYEQYF.

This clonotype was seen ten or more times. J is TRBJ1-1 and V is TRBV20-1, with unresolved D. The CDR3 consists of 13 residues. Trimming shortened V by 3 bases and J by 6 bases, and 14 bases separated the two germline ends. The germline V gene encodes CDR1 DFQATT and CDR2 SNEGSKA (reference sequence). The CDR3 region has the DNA TGCAGTGCTAGGGGGTGGGAGAGGGCTGAAGCTTTCTTT. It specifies CSARGWERAEAFF.

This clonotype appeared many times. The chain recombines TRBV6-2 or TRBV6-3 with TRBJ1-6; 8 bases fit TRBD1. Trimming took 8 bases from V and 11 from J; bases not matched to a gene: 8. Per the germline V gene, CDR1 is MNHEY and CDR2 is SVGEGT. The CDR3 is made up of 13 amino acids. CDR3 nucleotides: TGTGCCAGCGGGGGCAGGGGGCCGGCACCCCTCCACTTT. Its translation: CASGGRGPAPLHF.

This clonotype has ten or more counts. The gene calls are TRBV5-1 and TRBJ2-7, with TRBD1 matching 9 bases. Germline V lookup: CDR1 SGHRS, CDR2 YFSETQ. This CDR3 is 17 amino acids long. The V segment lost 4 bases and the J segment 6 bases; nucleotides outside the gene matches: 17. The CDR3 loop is CASSLSPGQGTKGEQYF. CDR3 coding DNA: TGCGCCAGCAGCCTCTCGCCGGGACAGGGTACTAAGGGCGAGCAGTACTTC.

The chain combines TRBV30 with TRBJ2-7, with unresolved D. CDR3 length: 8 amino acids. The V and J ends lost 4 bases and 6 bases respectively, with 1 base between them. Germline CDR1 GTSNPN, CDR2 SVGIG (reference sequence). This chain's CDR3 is CAWIEQYF. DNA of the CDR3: TGTGCCTGGATCGAGCAGTACTTC. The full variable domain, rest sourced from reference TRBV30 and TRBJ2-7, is SQTIHQWPATLVQPVGSPLSLECTVEGTSNPNLYWYRQAAGRGLQLLFYSVGIGQISSEVPQNLSASRPQDRQFILSSKKLLLSDSGFYLCAWIEQYFGPGTRLTVT.